The 29 T cell receptor beta chains in this list originate from one sample, sequenced in a study of CD8 T cell repertoires and HIV-1 epitope variants. TCRdb keeps only in-frame clones here, not all; method: immunoSEQ multiplex PCR. This table holds approximately 90,000 clones, around 75% found once. The specimen sequenced was uncultured baseline CD8+ T cells from peripheral blood mononuclear cells (PBMCs). These receptors were taken from a male donor with HIV.

This clone occurred a few times. This chain links TRBV4-1 with TRBJ2-1; D not certain. Between the trimmed V and J ends, which lost 8 bases and 9 bases, there was a span of 5 bases. The CDR3 totals 9 residues. The V gene's germline CDR1 is MGHRA and CDR2 YSYEKL. The CDR3 reads CASRAEQFF. In DNA, the CDR3 is TGCGCCAGCCGGGCTGAGCAGTTCTTC.

The rearrangement joins TRBV9 to TRBJ2-2; 10 bases agree with TRBD2. The CDR3 runs to 18 residues. V dropped 4 bases and J dropped 3; count of bases not matched to a gene: 12. Germline CDR1 SGDLS, CDR2 YYNGEE. The CDR3, as DNA: TGTGCCAGCAGCCCCAGGTCAATAGCGGGAGGTTACACCGGGGAGCTGTTTTTT. It translates to CASSPRSIAGGYTGELFF.

The V call is TRBV9, the J call TRBJ2-3; 7 nucleotides align to TRBD2. V gave up 3 bases and J gave up 1 base; unmatched junction bases: 5. The CDR3 length is 15 residues. The germline CDR1 and CDR2 sequences are SGDLS and YYNGEE. The CDR3 sequence is CASSARGTGTDTQYF. CDR3 coding DNA: TGTGCCAGCAGCGCGCGGGGGACCGGCACAGATACGCAGTATTTT. The complete variable domain, with remaining parts taken from reference TRBV9 and TRBJ2-3, reads DSGVTQTPKHLITATGQRVTLRCSPRSGDLSVYWYQQSLDQGLQFLIQYYNGEERAKGNILERFSAQQFPDLHSELNLSSLELGDSALYFCASSARGTGTDTQYFGPGTRLTVL.

The chain recombines TRBV5-8 with TRBJ2-3; 14 bases fit TRBD2. J was trimmed by 3 bases and V by 9 bases; bases with no gene match: 9. The CDR3 runs to 16 residues. Looked up from germline, CDR1 is SGHTS and CDR2 is YDEGEE. CDR3 amino acids: CANRRTSGRITDTQYF. CDR3 nucleotide sequence: TGTGCCAACAGAAGGACTAGCGGGAGGATAACAGATACGCAGTATTTT. Looking up the rest from reference TRBV5-8 and TRBJ2-3 gives the full variable domain: EAGVTQSPTHLIKTRGQQATLRCSPISGHTSVYWYQQALGLGLQFLLWYDEGEERNRGNFPPRFSGRQFPNYSSELNVNALELEDSALYLCANRRTSGRITDTQYFGPGTRLTVL.

This clone was detected once. The chain carries TRBV6-1 and TRBJ2-1; D ambiguous. CDR1 is MNHNS, CDR2 SASEGT, per germline. The V gene lost 7 bases and the J gene lost 3 bases, with 13 bases spanning the gap. This CDR3 has 14 amino acids. CDR3 loop: CASTRIGDYNEQFF. As DNA, the CDR3 is TGTGCCAGCACTCGGATTGGGGACTACAATGAGCAGTTCTTC.

The gene calls are TRBV10-3 and TRBJ2-7, with 7 positions matching TRBD1. Germline lookup yields CDR1 ENHRY and CDR2 SYGVKD. Losses at the gene ends were 5 bases for V and 0 bases for J; bases not matched to a gene: 13. The CDR3 length is 17 residues. The CDR3 here is CAISRLEETGTSYEQYF. The CDR3 DNA follows: TGTGCCATCAGTCGATTGGAGGAGACAGGGACCTCCTACGAGCAGTACTTC.

This chain links TRBV30 with TRBJ1-2, with 11 nucleotides matching TRBD1. CDR3 length: 16 amino acids. Germline CDR1 and CDR2: GTSNPN and SVGIG (reference sequence). V lost 3 bases to trimming and J lost 5 bases; unmatched junction nucleotides: 11. The CDR3 protein is CAWRSGTGGYGYGYTF. The CDR3 DNA reads TGTGCCTGGAGGTCCGGGACAGGGGGATATGGGTATGGCTACACCTTC.

The chain links TRBV19 to TRBJ2-6, with D hard to call. Germline V gene data show CDR1 as LNHDA and CDR2 as SQIVND (reference sequence). V lost 8 bases to trimming and J lost 6 bases, with 14 bases between them. This CDR3 has 14 residues. The DNA for the CDR3 is TGTGCCAGTGACATGGGAACCGCGGCCAACGTCCTGACTTTC. It specifies CASDMGTAANVLTF.

This rearrangement joins TRBV28 to TRBJ1-2; unclear D gene. The V end was cut by 3 bases, the J end by 0 bases, with 5 bases between. Germline V gene lookup returns CDR1 MDHEN and CDR2 SYDVKM. The CDR3 contains 13 residues. CDR3 protein: CASSFATNYGYTF. DNA for the CDR3: TGTGCCAGCAGTTTCGCAACTAACTATGGCTACACCTTC.

The chain recombines TRBV19 with TRBJ1-2; the D is unclear. This CDR3 region has 15 residues. The ends were cut back, 5 bases at V and 5 bases at J, with 18 bases in the middle. The germline CDR1 and CDR2 sequences are LNHDA and SQIVND (reference sequence). This chain's CDR3 is CASSSRDYRGYGYTF. In DNA form, the CDR3 reads TGTGCCAGTAGTTCGCGGGATTACCGAGGGTATGGCTACACCTTC.

This chain joins TRBV18 and TRBJ1-1; 12 bases align to TRBD1. Losses at the gene ends were 6 bases for V and 6 bases for J; bases not matched to a gene: 11. Per germline, CDR1 KGHSH and CDR2 LQKENI. The CDR3 spans 16 residues. CDR3: CASSRDRGLLRAEAFF. CDR3 sequence (DNA): TGTGCCAGCTCCCGGGACAGGGGGCTCTTGAGGGCTGAAGCTTTCTTT.

The chain employs TRBV9 and TRBJ2-3; D is unclear. Trimming left V 4 bases short and J 0 bases short, with 12 bases between. Germline CDR1 is SGDLS and CDR2 is YYNGEE. The CDR3 length is 15 residues. CDR3 sequence (DNA): TGTGCCAGCAGCCCCCTTGCGACTAGCACAGATACGCAGTATTTT. It specifies CASSPLATSTDTQYF.

The chain uses TRBV6-5 and TRBJ1-2; the match to TRBD1 covers 9 bases. CDR3 length equals 16 residues. Germline V gene lookup returns CDR1 MNHEY and CDR2 SVGAGI. J lost 10 bases, V lost 1 base, and 13 bases had no gene match. For the CDR3, the DNA is TGTGCCAGCAGTTACTTGACAGGGGGGCCCTCTAGGGTCTACACCTTC. Protein: CASSYLTGGPSRVYTF.

This chain links TRBV28 with TRBJ2-2; either TRBD1 or TRBD2 may fit D (5 bases each). Looked up from germline, CDR1 is MDHEN and CDR2 is SYDVKM. CDR3 length: 16 residues. V was trimmed by 6 bases and J by 1 base, leaving 15 bases between them. The CDR3 DNA is TGTGCCAGCAGCACGGCGTGGGGGAGGAACACCGGGGAGCTGTTTTTT. Its protein product is CASSTAWGRNTGELFF.

This clone was recorded many times. The chain joins TRBV7-3 to TRBJ2-2; 9 bases are shared with TRBD1. This CDR3 has 18 residues. Germline V CDR1 and CDR2: SGHTA, FQGTGA. The V gene end was trimmed by 8 bases and the J gene end by 0 bases; junction bases not matched to a gene: 13. In DNA, the CDR3 is TGTGCCAGCTCAAGTCCGGTACAGGGGGCAGCGAACACCGGGGAGCTGTTTTTT. Protein product: CASSSPVQGAANTGELFF.

V and J are TRBV6-5 and TRBJ2-2; the match to TRBD1 covers 8 bases. V shed 6 bases and J 6 bases; nucleotides not matched to a gene: 9. Per germline, CDR1 MNHEY and CDR2 SVGAGI. The CDR3 loop spans 15 amino acids. CDR3 region: CASSISRDRPGELFF. The CDR3 nucleotides read TGTGCCAGCAGCATTAGCCGGGACAGGCCCGGGGAGCTGTTTTTT.

This clone came up once. V gene TRBV6-1 combines with J gene TRBJ1-5; D not resolved. The CDR3 extends over 13 amino acids. Germline V gene lookup returns CDR1 MNHNS and CDR2 SASEGT. Trimming left V 6 bases short and J 3 bases short, with 9 bases between. In nucleotides, the CDR3 is TGTGCCAGCAGGAAAGGGCCCAATCAGCCCCAGCATTTT. Translated: CASRKGPNQPQHF.

The chain is built from TRBV27 and TRBJ2-7; maybe TRBD2 (7 bases). V lost 6 bases, J lost 3 bases, and 24 bases lay in between. Germline assignment: CDR1 MNHEY and CDR2 SMNVEV (reference sequence). The CDR3 sequence is 17 residues long. The CDR3 reads CASRLSYDWGGLYEQYF. The CDR3 DNA reads TGTGCCAGCAGGCTAAGTTACGACTGGGGGGGCCTCTACGAGCAGTACTTC.

The chain combines TRBV14 with TRBJ2-7; D is perhaps TRBD1 (6 bases). This CDR3 has 15 amino acids. Germline V gene sequence: CDR1 SGHDN, CDR2 FVKESK. Between the trimmed V and J ends, which lost 2 bases and 4 bases, there was a span of 15 bases. The DNA for the CDR3 is TGTGCCAGCAGCCAACAGACAGGAAATGGGTACGAGCAGTACTTC. Amino acid sequence: CASSQQTGNGYEQYF.

The chain joins TRBV5-6 to TRBJ1-2, with D perhaps TRBD1 (5 bases). The CDR3 is made up of 16 amino acids. V was shortened by 3 bases and J by 3 bases, with 18 bases between the two germline ends. The germline CDR1 and CDR2 sequences are SGHDT and YYEEEE. In DNA, the CDR3 is TGTGCCAGCAGCTATGAAACGGGGCGCAGCGACTATGGCTACACCTTC. Translated: CASSYETGRSDYGYTF.

The gene calls are TRBV5-1 and TRBJ2-3; D call uncertain. Looked up from germline, CDR1 is SGHRS and CDR2 is YFSETQ. The CDR3 has 14 residues. Trimming removed 0 bases at V and 3 bases at J, with 8 bases between. CDR3 residues: CASSLEAPTDTQYF. CDR3 coding DNA: TGCGCCAGCAGCTTGGAGGCCCCAACAGATACGCAGTATTTT.

This clone was counted a few times. V usage is TRBV10-1 and J usage is TRBJ2-1, with D perhaps TRBD2 (5 bases). The CDR3 is 13 residues long. The germline V gene encodes CDR1 WNHNN and CDR2 SYGVQD (reference sequence). V lost 2 bases, J lost 7 bases, and 9 bases lay in between. The CDR3 here is CASSETSWNEQFF. In DNA, the CDR3 is TGCGCCAGCAGTGAGACTAGTTGGAATGAGCAGTTCTTC.

This clone was detected only a few times. J is TRBJ1-1 and V is TRBV7-9; D not resolved. Trimming pared 5 bases from V and 0 bases from J, leaving 10 bases between. The CDR3 totals 14 residues. Germline CDR1 SEHNR, CDR2 FQNEAQ (reference sequence). The CDR3 region is CASSSSRMNTEAFF. CDR3 bases: TGTGCCAGCAGCAGCAGTCGCATGAACACTGAAGCTTTCTTT.

The chain links TRBV27 to TRBJ1-5; 9 positions match TRBD1. Germline CDR1 and CDR2: MNHEY and SMNVEV (reference sequence). Trimming took 8 bases from V and 4 from J; bases not matched to a gene: 15. CDR3 length: 17 amino acids. The CDR3 bases are TGTGCCAGCGGCCAAGGCCGTAATGGACAGGGGAATCAGCCCCAGCATTTT. Protein product: CASGQGRNGQGNQPQHF.

The CDR3, as DNA: TGCAGCGCGACAGGGGGATTAGGGAACACTGAAGCTTTCTTT. Translating it yields CSATGGLGNTEAFF. The chain recombines TRBV29-1 with TRBJ1-1; 9 bases are shared with TRBD1. CDR1 is SQVTM, CDR2 ANQGSEA, per germline. The CDR3 is 14 residues long. Trimming cost V 7 bases and J 1 base; bases outside gene matches: 7. Full variable domain (rest looked up from reference TRBV29-1 and TRBJ1-1): SAVISQKPSRDICQRGTSLTIQCQVDSQVTMMFWYRQQPGQSLTLIATANQGSEATYESGFVIDKFPISRPNLTFSTLTVSNMSPEDSSIYLCSATGGLGNTEAFFGQGTRLTVV.

The chain combines TRBV7-9 with TRBJ2-3, with 14 positions matching TRBD2. This CDR3 spans 19 amino acids. With 3 bases clipped from V and 6 bases from J, the junction kept 14 bases outside the gene matches. Germline values: CDR1 SEHNR, CDR2 FQNEAQ (reference sequence). The CDR3 sequence: CASSLPSTRLAGGPDTQYF. CDR3 bases: TGTGCCAGCAGCTTGCCCTCGACTAGACTAGCGGGAGGGCCTGATACGCAGTATTTT.

V and J are TRBV5-1 and TRBJ2-7; the match to TRBD1 covers 7 bases. CDR3 length: 13 residues. Germline CDR1 reads SGHRS; CDR2 reads YFSETQ. V was pared by 2 bases and J by 3 bases, with 2 bases of the junction left unmatched. The CDR3 nucleotides are TGCGCCAGCAGCTTCGGGGACAGCTACGAGCAGTACTTC. Its protein is CASSFGDSYEQYF.

In its sample, this clone was seen a few times. In the same sample, other DNA sequences code for this CDR3. The rearrangement joins TRBV10-3 to TRBJ2-1; 13 positions match TRBD2. Germline V gene sequence: CDR1 ENHRY, CDR2 SYGVKD. The CDR3 spans 14 residues. Unmatched junction bases numbered 3, after V lost 4 bases and J lost 9 bases. The CDR3 DNA is TGTGCCATCAGTGGGACTAGCGGGAGCGGTGAGCAGTTCTTC. It yields the protein CAISGTSGSGEQFF.

This chain joins TRBV7-3 and TRBJ2-1; TRBD2 matches 9 bases. Per germline, CDR1 SGHTA and CDR2 FQGTGA. After removal of 5 bases from V and 6 bases from J, the junction contained 8 bases not matched to a gene. The CDR3 covers 15 residues. The CDR3 nucleotides are TGTGCCAGCAGCCGAGAGCGGGGGGCCGGCAATGAGCAGTTCTTC. It yields the protein CASSRERGAGNEQFF.